This TCR beta chain was captured by sequencing in a study of shared clonotypes between healthy human individuals. Germline CDR1 reads MNHEY; CDR2 reads SVGAGI. The CDR3 is made up of 16 amino acids. The ends lost 0 bases at V and 4 bases at J; junction bases unmatched: 1. Comment on this clone: Its antigen is undetermined. The sample holds other DNA sequences that translate to the same CDR3.

Naive CD8 cells were CD45RO-negative, positively selected for CCR7, excluding terminally differentiated effector memory CD45RA+ cells. Whole-study findings and limits: Collection of samples was limited to blood; tissue repertoires likely differ.

Replicate PCRs from sorted subsets contained 200 ng DNA, which is some 32,000 T cell genomes. Generated by immunoSEQ multiplex PCR, the TCRdb table keeps only in-frame clones and is missing some. The sample lists around 2,000,000 clones, just over 90% occurring once. This TCR was recovered from a man aged 18-30 years in good health. Some clones in this sample may be carry-over from other donors' samples. The sample comprised naive CD8+ T cells from PBMCs. The chain uses TRBV6-5 and TRBJ2-5; 14 bases are a match to TRBD2. Written as DNA, the CDR3 is TGTGCCAGCAGTTACTCCGGACTAGCGGGAGGAGAGACCCAGTACTTC. Translation: CASSYSGLAGGETQYF.